Listed here are 17 T cell receptor beta chains from one sample, sequenced in a study of blood T cell repertoires in COVID-19. TCRdb keeps only in-frame clones here, not all; method: immunoSEQ multiplex PCR. Here the sample spans approximately 200,000 clones, around 89% being singletons. What was sequenced was PBMCs or T cells enriched from blood (not recorded which). The receptors were gathered from a man aged 25 to 40 who had recovered from COVID-19.

The chain recombines TRBV30 with TRBJ2-5; 8 nucleotides agree with TRBD2. The junction had 8 bases not matched to a gene; V was cut back by 2 bases and J by 3 bases. Per the germline V gene, CDR1 is GTSNPN and CDR2 is SVGIG (reference sequence). This CDR3 has 15 amino acids. CDR3 bases: TGTGCCTGGAGTCCGGGACTAGGTTTGGAAGAGACCCAGTACTTC. This encodes CAWSPGLGLEETQYF.

The chain has TRBV2 and TRBJ2-6; D uncertain. CDR1 SNHLY and CDR2 FYNNEI come from the germline V gene. V lost 7 bases, J lost 4 bases, and 14 bases lay in between. The CDR3 sequence is 15 residues long. CDR3 protein: CASTKESSGANVLTF. The DNA of the CDR3 is TGTGCCAGCACTAAAGAGTCTTCCGGGGCCAACGTCCTGACTTTC.

This rearrangement joins TRBV2 to TRBJ1-3; possible D gene TRBD1, 6 bases. V gave up 2 bases and J gave up 1 base, with 12 bases separating them. The germline CDR1 and CDR2 sequences are SNHLY and FYNNEI. CDR3 length: 16 amino acids. The DNA of the CDR3 is TGTGCCAGCAGTGAACTGCAGGGGCCGTCTGGAAACACCATATATTTT. Translation gives CASSELQGPSGNTIYF.

The V gene is TRBV9, the J gene TRBJ2-7, with a weak D call TRBD2 (7 bases). The germline CDR1 and CDR2 sequences are SGDLS and YYNGEE. V was shortened by 4 bases and J by 2 bases, with 13 bases between the two germline ends. The CDR3 runs to 14 residues. Here the CDR3 reads CASSPRGGAYEQYF. The CDR3 bases are TGTGCCAGCAGCCCACGAGGGGGGGCCTACGAGCAGTACTTC.

This clone came up once. The gene calls are TRBV10-3 and TRBJ2-5, with D possibly matching TRBD2 (6 bases). Trimming pared 8 bases from V and 5 bases from J, leaving 15 bases between. This CDR3 is 13 amino acids long. Per the germline V gene, CDR1 is ENHRY and CDR2 is SYGVKD. The CDR3 is CAIALGGKETQYF. The CDR3 DNA is TGTGCCATCGCACTTGGGGGGAAGGAGACCCAGTACTTC.

This clone was counted between two and nine times. The J gene is TRBJ2-7, the V gene TRBV5-1; perhaps TRBD2 as D (8 bases). Germline assignment: CDR1 SGHRS and CDR2 YFSETQ. The V and J ends lost 4 bases and 0 bases respectively, with 17 bases between them. The CDR3 spans 16 residues. The CDR3 sequence is CASSLSGGGSSYEQYF. CDR3 in DNA: TGCGCCAGCAGCCTCTCGGGAGGGGGCAGCTCCTACGAGCAGTACTTC. Together with reference TRBV5-1 and TRBJ2-7, the CDR3 gives the full variable domain: KAGVTQTPRYLIKTRGQQVTLSCSPISGHRSVSWYQQTPGQGLQFLFEYFSETQRNKGNFPGRFSGRQFSNSRSEMNVSTLELGDSALYLCASSLSGGGSSYEQYFGPGTRLTVT.

The V gene is TRBV27, the J gene TRBJ1-2, with a tentative D call TRBD1 (5 bases). V lost 5 bases and J 6 bases, leaving 19 bases between the germline ends. Germline V CDR1 and CDR2: MNHEY, SMNVEV (reference sequence). The CDR3 is 15 amino acids. CDR3 region: CASSRDYRDLDGYTF. The CDR3 DNA is TGTGCCAGCAGTCGCGATTACCGGGACTTAGATGGCTACACCTTC.

This chain connects TRBV19 to TRBJ1-1, with D maybe TRBD1 (6 bases). CDR3 length: 15 residues. The germline V and J ends were trimmed by 2 bases and 1 base, with 11 bases remaining between them. Germline-derived CDR1 and CDR2 are LNHDA and SQIVND (reference sequence). CDR3 in DNA: TGTGCCAGTAGTATACGGGGGGGGGCGAACACTGAAGCTTTCTTT. Protein: CASSIRGGANTEAFF.

The rearrangement joins TRBV10-3 to TRBJ1-3; 7 positions agree with TRBD1. CDR1 is ENHRY, CDR2 SYGVKD, per germline. CDR3 length: 15 residues. J lost 0 bases, V lost 6 bases, and 5 bases had no gene match. The CDR3 here is CAIRDGTDSGNTIYF. The CDR3 nucleotides read TGTGCCATCAGAGATGGGACAGACTCTGGAAACACCATATATTTT.

The rearrangement uses TRBV7-6 and TRBJ2-5, with 9 bases fitting TRBD2. This CDR3 region has 20 residues. Germline trimming cut 1 base from V and 4 bases from J; bases unmatched to any gene: 19. Germline values: CDR1 SGHVS, CDR2 FNYEAQ. CDR3 protein: CASSLDLRTTREGERETQYF. DNA of the CDR3: TGTGCCAGCAGCTTAGATCTGCGGACCACGCGGGAGGGGGAGAGAGAGACCCAGTACTTC.

The chain has TRBV6-5 and TRBJ1-4; D call uncertain. The CDR3 runs 13 residues. Germline CDR1 is MNHEY and CDR2 is SVGAGI. The V end was cut by 0 bases, the J end by 8 bases, with 7 bases between. The CDR3 loop is CASSYSGVEKLFF. The CDR3 DNA is TGTGCCAGCAGTTACTCGGGAGTAGAAAAACTGTTTTTT.

The rearrangement links TRBV7-9 to TRBJ2-5; D is possibly TRBD2 (7 bases). The CDR3 spans 15 residues. Germline V lookup: CDR1 SEHNR, CDR2 FQNEAQ (reference sequence). V lost 5 bases, J lost 5 bases, and 18 bases lay in between. CDR3 DNA sequence: TGTGCCAGCAGCCAGAGCTCGGGGGGCGGGGAGACCCAGTACTTC. This encodes CASSQSSGGGETQYF.

The rearrangement joins TRBV6-8 to TRBJ1-6, with TRBD1 matching over 8 bases. J lost 9 bases, V lost 7 bases, and 14 bases had no gene match. Germline V gene data show CDR1 as MNHGY and CDR2 as SAAAGT. CDR3 size: 16 residues. CDR3 DNA: TGTGCCAGCACCTCGACAGGGGACCCATGGATTTCACCCCTCCACTTT. The encoded protein is CASTSTGDPWISPLHF.

The chain has TRBV19 and TRBJ2-7; 13 nucleotides agree with TRBD2. V was clipped by 6 bases and J by 5 bases; unmatched bases: 7. Germline-derived CDR1 and CDR2 are LNHDA and SQIVND (reference sequence). CDR3 size: 15 residues. Here the CDR3 DNA reads TGTGCCAGTAGACCGACTAGCGGGAGGTTCCACGAGCAGTACTTC. Translation gives CASRPTSGRFHEQYF. The whole variable domain, filled in from reference TRBV19 and TRBJ2-7, reads DGGITQSPKYLFRKEGQNVTLSCEQNLNHDAMYWYRQDPGQGLRLIYYSQIVNDFQKGDIAEGYSVSREKKESFPLTVTSAQKNPTAFYLCASRPTSGRFHEQYFGPGTRLTVT.

The V call is TRBV2, the J call TRBJ2-7; 11 bases map to TRBD2. J was trimmed by 2 bases and V by 6 bases; bases with no gene match: 12. CDR1 and CDR2 (germline): SNHLY, FYNNEI. The CDR3 extends over 17 amino acids. CDR3 bases: TGTGCCAGCAGAACCTCCGTGACTAGCGGGGTTACCTACGAGCAGTACTTC. It specifies CASRTSVTSGVTYEQYF.

This chain links TRBV3-1 (or the pseudogene TRBV3-2) with TRBJ2-7, with TRBD2 matching 10 bases. The germline CDR1 and CDR2 sequences are LGHDT and YNNKEL (reference sequence). The CDR3 loop spans 18 amino acids. V was pared by 3 bases and J by 2 bases, with 13 bases of the junction left unmatched. Written as DNA, the CDR3 is TGTGCCAGCAGCCAGTATATAGGGCTAGCGGGAGCCCCCTACGAGCAGTACTTC. Translating it yields CASSQYIGLAGAPYEQYF.

The V gene is TRBV11-3, the J gene TRBJ1-1; 8 bases are shared with TRBD1. Germline V gene sequence: CDR1 SGHNT, CDR2 YENEEA. The CDR3 consists of 12 residues. Losses at the gene ends were 3 bases for V and 11 bases for J; bases not matched to a gene: 5. CDR3 nucleotide sequence: TGTGCCAGCAGCTTCACCAGGGGGCAGGCTTTCTTT. Translated: CASSFTRGQAFF.